The clone carrying this T cell receptor beta chain came up a few times. The CDR3 sequence is 15 residues long. Germline loops: CDR1 MGHDK, CDR2 SYGVNS. V lost 2 bases to trimming and J lost 2 bases; unmatched junction nucleotides: 1. This sample stems from a study of T-cell reconstitution after alpha-beta-depleted transplantation in children. Unique molecular identifiers were built into the TCRbeta library. TCRdb ran MiXCR on the PCR reads and lists one entry per CDR3 protein. The sample includes 610,000 or so distinct CDR3 sequences, roughly a quarter of them seen just once. This clonotype originated in a boy in the first two years of life with Wiskott-Aldrich syndrome, due to receive a stem cell transplant. This chain uses TRBV25-1 with TRBJ2-1; TRBD2 matches 9 bases. The sequenced sample was PBMCs, obtained before TCRalphabeta/CD19-depleted stem cell transplant. As DNA, the CDR3 is TGTGCCAGCAGTGAACGCGGGGGGGCCTACAATGAGCAGTTCTTC. Amino acids: CASSERGGAYNEQFF.